These 22 T cell receptor beta chains were sequenced from one sample in a study of blood T cell repertoires in COVID-19. Profiled with immunoSEQ multiplex PCR; TCRdb holds only in-frame clones, not every one. The sample holds some 58,000 clones; approximately 77% are singletons and the top ten take around 30%. Sequences were obtained from peripheral blood. These receptors came from a human donor in a cohort sampled during active COVID-19.

The chain uses TRBV12-3 or TRBV12-4 and TRBJ2-5; D is possibly TRBD2 (5 bases). V was clipped by 8 bases and J by 4 bases, with 14 bases between them. This CDR3 is 13 amino acids long. The CDR3 is CASYDGGLETQYF. CDR3 DNA sequence: TGTGCCAGCTACGACGGCGGACTAGAGACCCAGTACTTC.

The chain employs TRBV19 and TRBJ1-1; 7 nucleotides agree with TRBD1. Unmatched junction bases numbered 4, after V lost 4 bases and J lost 5 bases. Germline CDR1 reads LNHDA; CDR2 reads SQIVND (reference sequence). The length of the CDR3 is 13 residues. CDR3 DNA: TGTGCCAGTAGTAACAGGGGTGATACTGAAGCTTTCTTT. Its protein is CASSNRGDTEAFF. Filled out from reference TRBV19 and TRBJ1-1, the complete variable domain reads DGGITQSPKYLFRKEGQNVTLSCEQNLNHDAMYWYRQDPGQGLRLIYYSQIVNDFQKGDIAEGYSVSREKKESFPLTVTSAQKNPTAFYLCASSNRGDTEAFFGQGTRLTVV.

The rearrangement joins TRBV5-8 to TRBJ2-5; 7 nucleotides match TRBD2. Germline V gives CDR1 SGHTS, CDR2 YDEGEE. V lost 1 base to trimming and J lost 8 bases; unmatched junction nucleotides: 14. CDR3 length equals 16 residues. The CDR3 sequence: CASSLRPGRGKGTQYF. DNA for the CDR3: TGTGCCAGCAGCTTGCGCCCGGGGAGGGGCAAAGGAACCCAGTACTTC.

The chain links TRBV12-3 or TRBV12-4 to TRBJ1-2; D remains ambiguous. Trimming removed 7 bases from V and 5 bases from J, with 8 bases in between. The CDR3 is 11 amino acids. The CDR3 loop is CASTLGYGYTF. The CDR3 DNA sequence: TGTGCCAGCACCCTCGGTTATGGCTACACCTTC.

This chain joins TRBV6-5 and TRBJ2-5; TRBD2 might be the D (5 bases). The CDR3 sequence is 14 residues long. Per the germline V gene, CDR1 is MNHEY and CDR2 is SVGAGI. Trimming pared 0 bases from V and 1 base from J, leaving 6 bases between. The chain's CDR3 is CASSYSRAQETQYF. Written as DNA, the CDR3 is TGTGCCAGCAGTTACTCGAGGGCCCAAGAGACCCAGTACTTC.

This clone was detected once. V and J are TRBV5-1 and TRBJ1-2; D is possibly TRBD1 (5 bases). CDR3 length: 12 amino acids. The V gene's germline CDR1 is SGHRS and CDR2 YFSETQ. The V and J ends lost 6 bases and 4 bases respectively, with 10 bases between them. The CDR3 sequence is CASTFDSYGYTF. In nucleotides, the CDR3 is TGCGCCAGCACCTTCGACAGCTATGGCTACACCTTC.

The chain employs TRBV11-2 and TRBJ1-5, with 9 bases that match TRBD1. The CDR3 has 14 amino acids. The germline CDR1 and CDR2 sequences are SGHAT and FQNNGV. V was clipped by 1 base and J by 7 bases; unmatched bases: 2. For the CDR3, the DNA is TGTGCCAGCAGCTTAGGGACAGGGGCCCAGCCCCAGCATTTT. Its translation: CASSLGTGAQPQHF.

The J gene is TRBJ2-1, the V gene TRBV29-1, with D possibly matching TRBD1 (5 bases). Per germline, CDR1 SQVTM and CDR2 ANQGSEA. This CDR3 spans 13 amino acids. V was cut by 4 bases and J by 6 bases, with 13 bases left in between. As DNA, the CDR3 is TGCAGCGTTGCGGCCACCCAGGGCAATGAGCAGTTCTTC. It is translated as CSVAATQGNEQFF.

V usage is TRBV14 and J usage is TRBJ1-6, with D perhaps matching TRBD1 (5 bases). Trimming removed 1 base at V and 12 bases at J, with 16 bases between. CDR1 SGHDN and CDR2 FVKESK come from the germline V gene. The CDR3 is made up of 15 amino acids. CDR3 nucleotide sequence: TGTGCCAGCAGCCAAGGTTCTGGCGGGAGGGGACCCCTCCACTTT. Translating gives CASSQGSGGRGPLHF.

V and J are TRBV11-2 and TRBJ1-4, with 10 bases that match TRBD1. J gave up 8 bases and V 5 bases, and 5 bases lay outside the gene matches. The CDR3 is 14 residues long. CDR1 and CDR2 from the germline V gene are SGHAT and FQNNGV. CDR3 region: CASSPGTGVEKLFF. CDR3 DNA: TGTGCCAGCAGCCCCGGGACAGGGGTAGAAAAACTGTTTTTT.

The rearrangement links TRBV6-4 to TRBJ1-1; possible D gene TRBD1, 6 bases. CDR3 length equals 16 residues. Trimming took 5 bases from V and 0 from J, leaving 16 bases between them. The germline gives CDR1 MRHNA, CDR2 SNTAGT. The CDR3 loop is CASSRGGARMNTEAFF. CDR3 bases: TGTGCCAGCAGTCGGGGGGGGGCACGAATGAACACTGAAGCTTTCTTT.

The chain recombines TRBV5-6 with TRBJ2-4, with TRBD1 matching over 8 bases. Trimming took 0 bases from V and 11 from J; bases not matched to a gene: 7. Germline V gene data show CDR1 as SGHDT and CDR2 as YYEEEE. The CDR3 has 14 residues. CDR3 nucleotide sequence: TGTGCCAGCAGCTTGGGACAGGGGCCCCGGGTTCAGTACTTC. It codes for CASSLGQGPRVQYF.

CDR3 residues: CASSKEGGTFSYNEQFF. The CDR3 nucleotides read TGCGCCAGCAGCAAGGAGGGCGGTACGTTCTCCTACAATGAGCAGTTCTTC. The chain uses TRBV5-1 and TRBJ2-1, with TRBD2 as a possible D gene (6 bases). In germline, CDR1 is SGHRS, CDR2 YFSETQ. Trimming cost V 4 bases and J 0 bases, with 17 bases left between them. The CDR3 contains 17 residues.

The chain employs TRBV19 and TRBJ2-5; 11 bases are shared with TRBD2. J lost 1 base, V lost 7 bases, and 11 bases had no gene match. This CDR3 spans 17 amino acids. Germline loops: CDR1 LNHDA, CDR2 SQIVND (reference sequence). CDR3 protein: CASTMGGTSGLQETQYF. CDR3 coding DNA: TGTGCCAGTACCATGGGGGGGACTAGCGGACTCCAAGAGACCCAGTACTTC.

This chain links TRBV5-1 with TRBJ2-5; D perhaps matches TRBD1 (5 bases). Trimming pared 6 bases from V and 2 bases from J, leaving 17 bases between. The CDR3 is 15 amino acids. The germline V gene has CDR1 SGHRS and CDR2 YFSETQ. The CDR3 sequence is CASTGRGSGQETQYF. In DNA, the CDR3 is TGCGCCAGCACCGGTCGCGGTTCAGGGCAAGAGACCCAGTACTTC.

The gene calls are TRBV25-1 and TRBJ1-1; no definite D call. Trimming removed 1 base from V and 5 bases from J, with 14 bases in between. Germline lookup yields CDR1 MGHDK and CDR2 SYGVNS. The length of the CDR3 is 15 residues. The CDR3: CASSELGPRRTEAFF. CDR3 DNA: TGTGCCAGCAGTGAATTGGGCCCGCGAAGGACTGAAGCTTTCTTT.

The rearrangement links TRBV19 to TRBJ2-1; D is possibly TRBD2 (5 bases). Germline CDR1 LNHDA, CDR2 SQIVND (reference sequence). The V end was cut by 4 bases, the J end by 4 bases, with 14 bases between. The CDR3 has 15 residues. CDR3 DNA sequence: TGTGCCAGTAGTACCCCCGGTCGGGGTTACAATGAGCAGTTCTTC. This codes for CASSTPGRGYNEQFF.

This CDR3 reads CASSIDPGTDTQYF. CDR3 nucleotide sequence: TGTGCCAGTAGTATAGATCCAGGAACAGATACGCAGTATTTT. The J gene is TRBJ2-3, the V gene TRBV19; D is unclear. V was cut by 0 bases and J by 3 bases, with 7 bases left in between. CDR1 is LNHDA, CDR2 SQIVND, per germline (reference sequence). CDR3 length: 14 amino acids.

Only one count was recorded for this clone. The gene calls are TRBV29-1 and TRBJ2-7; possibly TRBD1 for D (5 bases). Germline V gene sequence: CDR1 SQVTM, CDR2 ANQGSEA. This CDR3 comprises 14 residues. V was pared by 4 bases and J by 4 bases, with 17 bases between. The CDR3 sequence: CSVGVKGVRYEQYF. The CDR3 DNA follows: TGCAGCGTTGGTGTGAAAGGGGTGAGGTACGAGCAGTACTTC.

V and J are TRBV5-6 and TRBJ2-7; TRBD1 aligns across 8 bases. V trimming: 2 bases; J trimming: 4 bases; junction bases outside the gene matches: 5. The CDR3 runs to 14 residues. Germline V gives CDR1 SGHDT, CDR2 YYEEEE. The CDR3 sequence: CASSFGQGGYEQYF. The CDR3 DNA is TGTGCCAGCAGCTTCGGACAGGGCGGGTACGAGCAGTACTTC. Variable domain in full (rest from reference TRBV5-6 and TRBJ2-7): DAGVTQSPTHLIKTRGQQVTLRCSPKSGHDTVSWYQQALGQGPQFIFQYYEEEERQRGNFPDRFSGHQFPNYSSELNVNALLLGDSALYLCASSFGQGGYEQYFGPGTRLTVT.

The genes are TRBV27 and TRBJ1-5; D not resolved. The length of the CDR3 is 16 residues. Deletions cut 5 bases from V and 4 bases from J, with 18 bases between. CDR1 and CDR2 (germline): MNHEY, SMNVEV (reference sequence). As DNA, the CDR3 is TGTGCCAGCAGTCCTCGGGCGGGAGGTGATAATCAGCCCCAGCATTTT. It specifies CASSPRAGGDNQPQHF.

The rearrangement uses TRBV6-5 and TRBJ1-1, with 8 bases aligning to TRBD1. The CDR3 is made up of 12 amino acids. J lost 10 bases, V lost 5 bases, and 6 bases had no gene match. Germline assignment: CDR1 MNHEY and CDR2 SVGAGI. The CDR3 DNA follows: TGTGCCAGCAGTCGACAGGGGACCGGAGCTTTCTTT. Translating gives CASSRQGTGAFF.